The 29 T cell receptor beta chains in this list originate from one sample, sequenced in a study of blood T cells in healthy people across ages. Through a sample-barcoded 5' primer and a J-beta primer mix, a second PCR was run for about 6 to 11 cycles. In TCRdb, the 5' RACE reads were re-called with MiXCR into one record per CDR3 protein. The sample includes around 1,500,000 distinct CDR3 sequences, around two fifths seen only once; the top ten take 7.9%. The sequencing sample was made of blood. The origin of the receptors is a woman in her late teens or twenties in good health.

This clonotype was recorded many times. The chain uses TRBV10-3 and TRBJ2-1; no clear D gene. Germline V gives CDR1 ENHRY, CDR2 SYGVKD. The V end was cut by 6 bases, the J end by 0 bases, with 6 bases between. The CDR3 has 13 residues. The CDR3 reads CAIRGYSYNEQFF. CDR3 nucleotide sequence: TGTGCCATCAGGGGCTACTCCTACAATGAGCAGTTCTTC.

The V gene is TRBV28, the J gene TRBJ1-4; D remains unclear. CDR3 length equals 15 residues. Deletions cut 8 bases from V and 5 bases from J, with 18 bases between. From germline, CDR1 is MDHEN and CDR2 SYDVKM. The CDR3 DNA reads TGTGCCAGCTCTAAGGGCGGCCTCGCCAATGAAAAACTGTTTTTT. It codes for CASSKGGLANEKLFF.

V and J are TRBV6-2 or TRBV6-3 and TRBJ2-7; 8 bases line up with TRBD1. In germline, CDR1 is MNHEY, CDR2 SVGEGT. The J segment lost 0 bases and the V segment lost 6 bases, leaving 7 bases of the junction unmatched. The length of the CDR3 is 15 residues. Here the CDR3 reads CASRNGQGLSYEQYF. In nucleotides, the CDR3 is TGTGCCAGCAGAAATGGACAGGGTCTCTCCTACGAGCAGTACTTC.

V is TRBV28 and J is TRBJ2-5; 9 bases fit TRBD1. The ends lost 7 bases at V and 11 bases at J; junction bases unmatched: 17. CDR3 size: 15 residues. Germline V gene lookup returns CDR1 MDHEN and CDR2 SYDVKM. CDR3 protein: CASTQGQGLDNEQYF. For the CDR3, the DNA is TGTGCCAGCACCCAAGGACAGGGGTTGGACAATGAGCAGTACTTC.

This clonotype was counted between two and nine times. The V gene is TRBV6-5, the J gene TRBJ2-7; 8 bases align to TRBD2. CDR1 is MNHEY, CDR2 SVGAGI, per germline. Losses at the gene ends were 6 bases for V and 7 bases for J; bases not matched to a gene: 11. The CDR3 runs 14 residues. The CDR3: CASSFQAGVEEQYF. CDR3 DNA: TGTGCCAGCAGCTTCCAAGCGGGAGTTGAAGAGCAGTACTTC.

J is TRBJ2-1 and V is TRBV20-1, with 14 bases that match TRBD2. The CDR3 runs 16 residues. Germline V gene lookup returns CDR1 DFQATT and CDR2 SNEGSKA (reference sequence). J lost 0 bases, V lost 7 bases, and 5 bases had no gene match. CDR3 DNA: TGCAGTGTCGTGACTAGCGGGAGGGCCTCCTACAATGAGCAGTTCTTC. This encodes CSVVTSGRASYNEQFF.

This clonotype showed up many times. The V and J genes are TRBV9 and TRBJ1-5; D is perhaps TRBD1 (5 bases). From germline, CDR1 is SGDLS and CDR2 YYNGEE. The germline V and J ends were trimmed by 4 bases and 2 bases, with 13 bases remaining between them. This CDR3 has 15 residues. The chain's CDR3 is CASSSGPGGNQPQHF. The CDR3 DNA is TGTGCCAGCAGCTCGGGGCCAGGAGGCAATCAGCCCCAGCATTTT.

The chain links TRBV30 to TRBJ2-5; no firm D call. CDR1 and CDR2 from the germline V gene are GTSNPN and SVGIG (reference sequence). The V gene lost 7 bases and the J gene lost 5 bases, with 14 bases spanning the gap. This CDR3 has 12 amino acids. The DNA for the CDR3 is TGTGCCTTGGTACTCCGGCGGGAGACCCAGTACTTC. Residues: CALVLRRETQYF.

V is TRBV7-2 and J is TRBJ2-3; 7 nucleotides match TRBD2. V was pared by 2 bases and J by 6 bases, with 8 bases of the junction left unmatched. The CDR3 spans 15 residues. Germline V CDR1 and CDR2: SGHTA, FQGNSA. In DNA form, the CDR3 reads TGTGCCAGCAGCTTACTAGCGGCATCGCGGGATACGCAGTATTTT. Its translation is CASSLLAASRDTQYF.

The DNA for the CDR3 is TGTGCCAGCAGTCATACTAGCGGGGGGGCCGTAATCAATGAGCAGTTCTTC. It encodes CASSHTSGGAVINEQFF. The chain combines TRBV6-1 with TRBJ2-1, with 13 bases matching TRBD2. The CDR3 runs to 17 residues. Germline V gene sequence: CDR1 MNHNS, CDR2 SASEGT. Germline trimming cut 5 bases from V and 6 bases from J; bases unmatched to any gene: 10.

The V gene is TRBV27, the J gene TRBJ2-7, with D possibly matching TRBD2 (6 bases). V was trimmed by 3 bases and J by 12 bases, leaving 18 bases between them. The CDR3 is 13 residues long. Germline loops: CDR1 MNHEY, CDR2 SMNVEV (reference sequence). The CDR3 DNA sequence: TGTGCCAGCAGTTTGGAGGGACCTAGGGGCTCGTACTTC. This encodes CASSLEGPRGSYF.

V is TRBV9 and J is TRBJ2-1; TRBD2 aligns across 7 bases. Germline trimming cut 4 bases from V and 7 bases from J; bases unmatched to any gene: 8. This CDR3 comprises 14 residues. Per the germline V gene, CDR1 is SGDLS and CDR2 is YYNGEE. The CDR3 reads CASSPFLGGNEQFF. CDR3 coding DNA: TGTGCCAGCAGCCCATTTTTGGGAGGGAATGAGCAGTTCTTC.

This sequence joins TRBV10-3 and TRBJ2-5; a weak D match, TRBD2 (6 bases). Per the germline V gene, CDR1 is ENHRY and CDR2 is SYGVKD. The CDR3 has 14 residues. V gave up 3 bases and J gave up 5 bases, with 13 bases separating them. The CDR3 spells CAISETGGEETQYF. CDR3 bases: TGTGCCATCAGTGAAACAGGCGGGGAGGAGACCCAGTACTTC.

CDR3 coding DNA: TGTGCCAGCAACGGACAGGGCGTGTACGAGCAGTACTTC. Its translation: CASNGQGVYEQYF. The chain carries TRBV6-6 and TRBJ2-5, with 8 positions matching TRBD1. The DNA end lines up better with TRBJ2-7; the J call may be wrong. Germline values: CDR1 MNHNY, CDR2 SVGAGI (reference sequence). The CDR3 is 13 residues long.

This clonotype turned up a few times. The chain carries TRBV27 and TRBJ1-2; D possibly corresponds to TRBD1 (5 bases). Germline CDR1 is MNHEY and CDR2 is SMNVEV (reference sequence). The CDR3 sequence is 15 residues long. Trimming pared 8 bases from V and 0 bases from J, leaving 16 bases between. The CDR3 sequence: CASAAGPSPNYGYTF. Here the CDR3 DNA reads TGTGCCAGCGCGGCGGGGCCGAGCCCTAACTATGGCTACACCTTC.

The rearrangement uses TRBV2 and TRBJ2-3, with D uncertain. This CDR3 is built from 14 residues. From germline, CDR1 is SNHLY and CDR2 FYNNEI. V gave up 2 bases and J gave up 1 base, with 7 bases separating them. CDR3 DNA: TGTGCCAGCAGTGAAATCCGCGGCACAGATACGCAGTATTTT. Residues: CASSEIRGTDTQYF.

The genes are TRBV18 and TRBJ1-1, with D unresolved. Trimming cost V 6 bases and J 0 bases, with 11 bases left between them. CDR1 is KGHSH and CDR2 is LQKENI in the germline V gene. The CDR3 loop spans 14 amino acids. The CDR3 loop reads CASSVRVMNTEAFF. The CDR3 region has the DNA TGTGCCAGCTCTGTGAGGGTTATGAACACTGAAGCTTTCTTT.

This clonotype was seen a handful of times. The rearrangement joins TRBV6-5 to TRBJ2-5, with D possibly matching TRBD2 (6 bases). CDR3 size: 16 residues. Germline-derived CDR1 and CDR2 are MNHEY and SVGAGI. The ends were cut back, 4 bases at V and 0 bases at J, with 15 bases in the middle. The CDR3 DNA reads TGTGCCAGCAGTTCCAGCTTGCGGGGACACCAAGAGACCCAGTACTTC. Translation gives CASSSSLRGHQETQYF.

The J gene is TRBJ2-3, the V gene TRBV28; no definite D call. V lost 4 bases, J lost 1 base, and 12 bases lay in between. The CDR3 is 15 amino acids. Germline loops: CDR1 MDHEN, CDR2 SYDVKM. CDR3 sequence reads: CASSSGSAGTDTQYF. The CDR3 DNA reads TGTGCCAGCAGTTCGGGCTCCGCCGGCACAGATACGCAGTATTTT.

This clonotype turned up a few times. The chain uses TRBV3-1 and TRBJ2-3, with 7 bases lining up with TRBD2. The trim removed 2 bases at V and 4 bases at J, leaving 21 bases unmatched. The germline gives CDR1 LGHDT, CDR2 YNNKEL (reference sequence). This CDR3 has 20 residues. CDR3 coding DNA: TGTGCCAGCAGCCAAACTGAGGGACTACTAACTACACCTTGGGCAGATACGCAGTATTTT. Its translation is CASSQTEGLLTTPWADTQYF.

This clonotype was seen a handful of times. The chain is built from TRBV12-3 or TRBV12-4 and TRBJ1-2, with 8 nucleotides matching TRBD1. V lost 5 bases to trimming and J lost 4 bases; unmatched junction nucleotides: 9. The CDR3 spans 15 residues. The CDR3 region is CASSTLGTGPYGYTF. Here the CDR3 DNA reads TGTGCCAGCAGTACCTTAGGGACAGGACCCTATGGCTACACCTTC.

This clonotype has just a few counts. The chain is built from TRBV7-9 and TRBJ2-1; the D call may be TRBD1 or TRBD2 (5 bases each). V was clipped by 5 bases and J by 10 bases, with 15 bases between them. The CDR3 has 13 amino acids. Germline values: CDR1 SEHNR, CDR2 FQNEAQ (reference sequence). CDR3 sequence reads: CASSPPGLTEQFF. The CDR3 region has the DNA TGTGCCAGCAGCCCCCCGGGGCTTACCGAGCAGTTCTTC. Drawing the rest from reference TRBV7-9 and TRBJ2-1, the complete variable domain is DTGVSQNPRHKITKRGQNVTFRCDPISEHNRLYWYRQTLGQGPEFLTYFQNEAQLEKSRLLSDRFSAERPKGSFSTLEIQRTEQGDSAMYLCASSPPGLTEQFFGPGTRLTVL.

This sequence joins TRBV10-3 and TRBJ2-2, with TRBD2 matching 8 bases. CDR1 is ENHRY, CDR2 SYGVKD, per germline. V dropped 10 bases and J dropped 7; count of bases not matched to a gene: 5. CDR3 size: 12 residues. CDR3 sequence reads: CATGTRGGELFF. CDR3 sequence (DNA): TGTGCCACCGGGACTAGAGGCGGGGAGCTGTTTTTT.

Worth noting for this clonotype: The germline gene is not matched at one end of the junction; a read error may be the cause. The chain couples TRBV18 to TRBJ2-1; 16 bases are shared with TRBD2. CDR1 and CDR2 (germline): KGHSH, LQKENI. The CDR3 totals 19 residues. The DNA for the CDR3 is TGTGCCAGCTCAACCCTGGGACTAGCGGGGGGGAGCTCCTGCAATGAGCAGTTCTTC. Translating it yields CASSTLGLAGGSSCNEQFF.

The rearrangement links TRBV7-6 to TRBJ2-5; 9 nucleotides match TRBD1. The CDR3 is 15 amino acids. Germline CDR1 and CDR2: SGHVS and FNYEAQ. V shed 0 bases and J 11 bases; nucleotides not matched to a gene: 10. The CDR3 sequence is CASSLAGQGLHEQYF. The CDR3 DNA sequence: TGTGCCAGCAGCTTAGCTGGACAGGGGTTGCATGAGCAGTACTTC.

This chain uses TRBV9 with TRBJ1-2; 7 bases agree with TRBD1. The CDR3 totals 15 residues. J was trimmed by 2 bases and V by 0 bases; bases with no gene match: 4. Germline V lookup: CDR1 SGDLS, CDR2 YYNGEE. The CDR3 region is CASSVDGTVNYGYTF. The CDR3 bases are TGTGCCAGCAGCGTAGATGGGACAGTGAACTATGGCTACACCTTC.

The V call is TRBV20-1, the J call TRBJ2-5; the D gene is possibly TRBD2 (6 bases). The DNA matches TRBJ2-7 better at its end, which makes the J call doubtful. The CDR3 runs 12 residues. Germline V CDR1 and CDR2: DFQATT, SNEGSKA (reference sequence). The CDR3 sequence is CSVVGTSYEQYF. DNA for the CDR3: TGCAGTGTTGTTGGGACTTCGTACGAGCAGTACTTC.

The V and J genes are TRBV9 and TRBJ2-7; D possibly corresponds to TRBD2 (5 bases). In germline, CDR1 is SGDLS, CDR2 YYNGEE. V was pared by 4 bases and J by 5 bases, with 13 bases between. The CDR3 is 13 residues long. The CDR3, as DNA: TGTGCCAGCAGCCCCGGGGAGATGCACGAGCAGTACTTC. This translates into CASSPGEMHEQYF.

This chain connects TRBV6-5 to TRBJ1-1, with D possibly being TRBD1 (5 bases). Germline CDR1 and CDR2: MNHEY and SVGAGI. The V gene lost 5 bases and the J gene lost 1 base, with 11 bases spanning the gap. The CDR3 is 14 amino acids. Here the CDR3 reads CASSAPGRNTEAFF. CDR3 DNA sequence: TGTGCCAGCAGTGCGCCAGGGAGGAACACTGAAGCTTTCTTT.